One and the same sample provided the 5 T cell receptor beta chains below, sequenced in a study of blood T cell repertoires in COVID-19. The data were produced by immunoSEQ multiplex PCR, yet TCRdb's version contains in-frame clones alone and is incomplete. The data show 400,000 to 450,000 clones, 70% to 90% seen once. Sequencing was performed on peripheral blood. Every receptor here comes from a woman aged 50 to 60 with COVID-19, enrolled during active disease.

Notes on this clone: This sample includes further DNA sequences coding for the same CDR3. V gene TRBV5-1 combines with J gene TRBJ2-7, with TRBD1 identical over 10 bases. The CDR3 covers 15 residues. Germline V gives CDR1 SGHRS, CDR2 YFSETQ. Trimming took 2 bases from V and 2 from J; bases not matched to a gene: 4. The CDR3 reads CASSFLGQGPYEQYF. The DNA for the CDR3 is TGCGCCAGCAGCTTCCTGGGACAGGGGCCCTACGAGCAGTACTTC.

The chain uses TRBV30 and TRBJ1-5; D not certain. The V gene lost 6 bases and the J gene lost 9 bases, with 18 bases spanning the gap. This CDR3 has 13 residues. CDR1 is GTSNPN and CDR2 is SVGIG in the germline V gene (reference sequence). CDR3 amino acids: CACSSGFAGPQHF. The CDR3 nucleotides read TGTGCCTGTTCATCGGGTTTTGCGGGGCCCCAGCATTTT. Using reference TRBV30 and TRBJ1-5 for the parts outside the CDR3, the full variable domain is SQTIHQWPATLVQPVGSPLSLECTVEGTSNPNLYWYRQAAGRGLQLLFYSVGIGQISSEVPQNLSASRPQDRQFILSSKKLLLSDSGFYLCACSSGFAGPQHFGDGTRLSIL.

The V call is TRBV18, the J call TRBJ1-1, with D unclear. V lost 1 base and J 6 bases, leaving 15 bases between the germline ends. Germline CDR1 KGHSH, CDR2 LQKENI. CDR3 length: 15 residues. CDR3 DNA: TGTGCCAGCTCACCACAAGCCCGGTCGTTGGCTGAAGCTTTCTTT. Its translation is CASSPQARSLAEAFF.

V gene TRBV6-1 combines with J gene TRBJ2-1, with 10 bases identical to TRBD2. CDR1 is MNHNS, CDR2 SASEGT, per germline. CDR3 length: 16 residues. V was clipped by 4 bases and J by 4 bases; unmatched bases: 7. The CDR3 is CASSGSSGGGYNEQFF. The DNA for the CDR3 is TGTGCCAGCAGTGGCTCGAGCGGGGGGGGTTACAATGAGCAGTTCTTC.

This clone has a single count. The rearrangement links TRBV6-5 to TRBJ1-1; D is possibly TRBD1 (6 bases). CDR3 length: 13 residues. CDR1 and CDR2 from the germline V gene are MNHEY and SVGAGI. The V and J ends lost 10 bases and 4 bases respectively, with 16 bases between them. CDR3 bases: TGTGCCACCACCCCAGGGGCTACCACTGAAGCTTTCTTT. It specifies CATTPGATTEAFF.